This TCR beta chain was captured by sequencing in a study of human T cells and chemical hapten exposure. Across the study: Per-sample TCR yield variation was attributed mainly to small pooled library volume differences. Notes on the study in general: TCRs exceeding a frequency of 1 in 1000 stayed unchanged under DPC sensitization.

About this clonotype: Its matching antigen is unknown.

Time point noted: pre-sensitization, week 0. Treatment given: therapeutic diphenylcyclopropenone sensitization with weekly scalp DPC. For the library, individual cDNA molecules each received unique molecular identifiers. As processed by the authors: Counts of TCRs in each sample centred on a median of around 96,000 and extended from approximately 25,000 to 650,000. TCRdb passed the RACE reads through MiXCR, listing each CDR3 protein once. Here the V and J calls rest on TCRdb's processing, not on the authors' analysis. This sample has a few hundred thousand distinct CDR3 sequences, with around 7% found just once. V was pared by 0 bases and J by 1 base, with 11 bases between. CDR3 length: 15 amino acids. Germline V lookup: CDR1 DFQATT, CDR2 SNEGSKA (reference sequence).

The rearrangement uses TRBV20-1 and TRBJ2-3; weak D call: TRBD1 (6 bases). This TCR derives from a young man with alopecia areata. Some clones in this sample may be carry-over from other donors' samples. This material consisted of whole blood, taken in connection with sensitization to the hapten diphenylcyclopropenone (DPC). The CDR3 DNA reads TGCAGTGCTAGAGATATGAGACAGGGCACAGATACGCAGTATTTT. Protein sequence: CSARDMRQGTDTQYF.